This T cell receptor (beta chain) emerged from a study of identifying expanded T cells in peripheral blood. Healthy donors had no documented immune events, such as infections, while sampled. Per the germline V gene, CDR1 is SGHNT and CDR2 is YYREEE (reference sequence). V was clipped by 0 bases and J by 1 base, with 10 bases between them. This CDR3 has 15 residues. The repertoire was sequenced with immunoSEQ multiplex PCR; TCRdb's copy has only in-frame clones and lacks some. Altogether 50,000 to 60,000 clones are present, around 82% being singletons, with the ten largest covering 14%. The material sequenced was blood. This TCR was sampled from a person aged 18 to 70 in good health. This chain uses TRBV5-4 with TRBJ2-5; D is ambiguous. CDR3 coding DNA: TGTGCCAGCAGCTTGGGGCCTACAGCCCAAGAGACCCAGTACTTC. Translated: CASSLGPTAQETQYF.